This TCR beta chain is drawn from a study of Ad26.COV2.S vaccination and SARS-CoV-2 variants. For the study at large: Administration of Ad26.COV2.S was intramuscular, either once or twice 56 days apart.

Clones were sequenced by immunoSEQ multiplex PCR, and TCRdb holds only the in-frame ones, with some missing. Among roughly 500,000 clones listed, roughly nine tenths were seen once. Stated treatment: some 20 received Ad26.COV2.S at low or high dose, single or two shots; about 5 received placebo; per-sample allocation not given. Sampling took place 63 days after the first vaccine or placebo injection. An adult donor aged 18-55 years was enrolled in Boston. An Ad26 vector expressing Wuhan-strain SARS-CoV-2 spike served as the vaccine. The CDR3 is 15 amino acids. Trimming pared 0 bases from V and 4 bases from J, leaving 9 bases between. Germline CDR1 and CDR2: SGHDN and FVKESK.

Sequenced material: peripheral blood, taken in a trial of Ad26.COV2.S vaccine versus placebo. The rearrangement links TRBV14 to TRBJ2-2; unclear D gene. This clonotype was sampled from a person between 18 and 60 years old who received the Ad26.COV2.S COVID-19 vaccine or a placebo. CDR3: CASSQEGQITGELFF. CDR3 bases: TGTGCCAGCAGCCAAGAAGGCCAGATCACCGGGGAGCTGTTTTTT.